A selection of T cell receptor beta chains follows, all from one sample in a study of blood T cell repertoires in COVID-19. Using immunoSEQ multiplex PCR, the repertoire was profiled, and TCRdb retains in-frame clones only, with some absent. Counted here are about 330,000 clones, about 89% occurring once; the ten biggest clones make up roughly 5.3%. Sequencing input: PBMCs or T cells enriched from blood (not recorded which). These TCRs come from a woman aged 30 to 39 who had recovered from COVID-19. The CDR3 runs from the conserved cysteine through the conserved F or W. Each record gives: V gene, J gene, clone size, D gene, CDR3 DNA, CDR3 protein. The D gene is left open where the match is weak. Clone size appears in some rows only: once, few, many, or a class for an expanded clone.

>TRBV23-1|TRBJ1-5|NA|NA
TGCGCCAGCAGTCAATCCCAGCGCGGCAATCAGCCCCAGCATTTT
CASSQSQRGNQPQHF
>TRBV27|TRBJ2-2|NA|TRBD1
TGTGCCAGCAGTCGCGAGGGGGCGTACACCGGGGAGCTGTTTTTT
CASSREGAYTGELFF
>TRBV6-5|TRBJ2-1|NA|TRBD1
TGTGCCAGCAGCCGGACTGGGACAGGGGACAATGAGCAGTTCTTC
CASSRTGTGDNEQFF
>TRBV6-5|TRBJ2-1|NA|TRBD2
TGTGCCAGCAGCTTGGGACTAGCGGGGGGTGATGAGCAGTTCTTC
CASSLGLAGGDEQFF
>TRBV15|TRBJ2-5|NA|TRBD2
TGTGCCACCAGCAGAGATCGGGGTCAACCGGGACTAGCGGGGTACCAAGAGACCCAGTACTTC
CATSRDRGQPGLAGYQETQYF
>TRBV6-2/TRBV6-3|TRBJ2-7|NA|NA
TGTGCCAGCAGTTACTCACTTTCAACCTACGAGCAGTACTTC
CASSYSLSTYEQYF
>TRBV29-1|TRBJ2-1|NA|TRBD2
TGCAGCGTTCTCACGGGACTAAACAAGAATGAGCAGTTCTTC
CSVLTGLNKNEQFF
>TRBV24-1|TRBJ2-5|NA|NA
TGTGCCACCAGTGATCCCCCCAGAGAGACCCAGTACTTC
CATSDPPRETQYF
>TRBV27|TRBJ1-1|NA|NA
TGTGCCAGCAGTCAAGCAGGGGTGGACACTGAAGCTTTCTTT
CASSQAGVDTEAFF
>TRBV5-1|TRBJ2-3|NA|TRBD2
TGCGCCAGCAGCGCATATAGCGGGGGGATATCAGATACGCAGTATTTT
CASSAYSGGISDTQYF
>TRBV20-1|TRBJ1-1|once|NA
TGCAGTGCTAGTGGTTCAGGCCTTGAAGCTTTCTTT
CSASGSGLEAFF
>TRBV10-3|TRBJ2-7|NA|TRBD2
TGTGCCATCAGTGAGTCGGAGCCGGGACTAGCGGGCCACGAGCAGTACTTC
CAISESEPGLAGHEQYF
>TRBV2|TRBJ2-1|NA|NA
TGTGCCAGCAGGGGACTCTACAATGAGCAGTTCTTC
CASRGLYNEQFF
>TRBV14|TRBJ2-5|once|TRBD2
TGTGCCAGCAGCCAATTCAAACCGGGACTAGTAGGAGAGACCCAGTACTTC
CASSQFKPGLVGETQYF
>TRBV6-1|TRBJ1-5|once|NA
TGTGCCAGCAGTGAGGACATGGGGGCCCTTTATAGCAATCAGCCCCAGCATTTT
CASSEDMGALYSNQPQHF
>TRBV6-2/TRBV6-3|TRBJ2-2|NA|NA
TGTGCCAGCAGTTACGGGACACGAATTTACACCGGGGAGCTGTTTTTT
CASSYGTRIYTGELFF
>TRBV7-2|TRBJ1-1|NA|NA
TGTGCCAGCAGCCGGGATGCAGCTGAAGCTTTCTTT
CASSRDAAEAFF
>TRBV28|TRBJ1-2|NA|NA
TGTGCCAGCAGTCGCCAAGGGAGGGGATGGGATGGCTACACCTTC
CASSRQGRGWDGYTF
>TRBV6-5|TRBJ1-5|NA|NA
TGTGCCAGCAGTTCCGGGATCGATCAGCCCCAGCATTTT
CASSSGIDQPQHF
>TRBV20-1|TRBJ2-5|few|TRBD1
TGCGGGGGACAGGACCAAGAGACCCAGTACTTC
CGGQDQETQYF
>TRBV5-1|TRBJ1-1|NA|NA
TGCGCCAGCAGCACCCTTCAAGGAGGCACTGAAGCTTTCTTT
CASSTLQGGTEAFF
>TRBV19|TRBJ1-5|NA|NA
TGTGCCAGTAGTATTGAGAGGATCCTCGATCAGCCCCAGCATTTT
CASSIERILDQPQHF
>TRBV5-4|TRBJ1-2|NA|TRBD1
TGTGCCAGCAGCCGCCAGGGGACAGGGTGGCCTAACTATGGCTACACCTTC
CASSRQGTGWPNYGYTF
>TRBV7-2|TRBJ1-1|NA|TRBD1
TGTGCCAGCAGCTTAGCCCCAGGACAGGGTATGAGTAACACTGAAGCTTTCTTT
CASSLAPGQGMSNTEAFF
>TRBV28|TRBJ2-1|NA|TRBD2
TGTGCCAGCAGTTTCACTAGCGGGGTTTACAATGAGCAGTTCTTC
CASSFTSGVYNEQFF
>TRBV7-2|TRBJ1-1|NA|NA
TGTGCCAGCAGCTTAGGAGGTTCTCTTAACACTGAAGCTTTCTTT
CASSLGGSLNTEAFF
>TRBV5-6|TRBJ2-7|NA|NA
TGTGCCAGCAGTCGGACAGCATCTCGCTACGAGCAGTACTTC
CASSRTASRYEQYF
>TRBV12-5|TRBJ1-1|NA|TRBD1
TGTGCTAGTGGTCCCGGACAGGGGATAAACACTGAAGCTTTCTTT
CASGPGQGINTEAFF
>TRBV4-1|TRBJ2-5|NA|TRBD1
TGCGCCAGCAGGGACAGGGGGACAAATATGGAGACCCAGTACTTC
CASRDRGTNMETQYF
>TRBV2|TRBJ1-6|NA|NA
TGTGCCAGCAGCTTACAGGGAAGCGCGGATAATTCACCCCTCCACTTT
CASSLQGSADNSPLHF
>TRBV30|TRBJ1-1|NA|NA
TGTGCCTGGGCGAGCGGTCGGTCTGAAGCTTTCTTT
CAWASGRSEAFF
>TRBV9|TRBJ2-2|NA|NA
TGTGCCAGCAGCTCTCGTCGAGGGAACCAGAACACCGGGGAGCTGTTTTTT
CASSSRRGNQNTGELFF
>TRBV19|TRBJ2-3|NA|NA
TGTGCTACGGGGGGCAGGACAGATACGCAGTATTTT
CATGGRTDTQYF
>TRBV4-3|TRBJ2-2|NA|NA
TGCGCCAGCAGCCCCACGGCCACCGACTATCGGAACACCGGGGAGCTGTTTTTT
CASSPTATDYRNTGELFF
>TRBV19|TRBJ1-1|NA|NA
TGTGCCAGTAGTCCCTCCCGGACAAGTAACACTGAAGCTTTCTTT
CASSPSRTSNTEAFF
>TRBV7-2|TRBJ2-7|few|NA
TGTGCCAGCAGGCTATGGGACAATCACTACGAGCAGTACTTC
CASRLWDNHYEQYF
>TRBV6-5|TRBJ2-2|NA|TRBD2
TGTGCCAGCAGTTTTGGACTAGCCGGCGGGGAGCTGTTTTTT
CASSFGLAGGELFF
>TRBV7-2|TRBJ1-1|NA|NA
TGTGCCAGCAGCTGGCGGGTCATCACTGAAGCTTTCTTT
CASSWRVITEAFF
>TRBV5-1|TRBJ1-2|NA|NA
TGCGCCAGCAGCTTGGATAGCGATAATGGCTACACCTTC
CASSLDSDNGYTF
>TRBV2|TRBJ2-7|NA|NA
TGTGCCAGCAGTGTTAGGGCACAGGGCGGCGAGCAGTACTTC
CASSVRAQGGEQYF
>TRBV2|TRBJ1-2|NA|NA
TGTGCCACCAAAAACCCCGCCGGGTATGGCTACACCTTC
CATKNPAGYGYTF
>TRBV28|TRBJ1-5|NA|NA
TGTGCCAGCAGTGCGGCAGGGTCGGATAGCAATCAGCCCCAGCATTTT
CASSAAGSDSNQPQHF
>TRBV18|TRBJ2-7|NA|NA
TGTGCCAGCTCACCAGACAGGACTTGGGAGCAGTACTTC
CASSPDRTWEQYF
>TRBV7-3|TRBJ1-2|once|TRBD1
TGTGCCAGCAGCCGAGATGGACAGGGCTCTGGCTACACCTTC
CASSRDGQGSGYTF
>TRBV29-1|TRBJ1-2|few|NA
TGCAGCGTTGCCCCGACAGCGTCCTATGGCTACACCTTC
CSVAPTASYGYTF
>TRBV4-3|TRBJ1-2|NA|TRBD1
TGCGCCAGCAGCCAGGGACCGACAGGGCCGGACTATGGCTACACCTTC
CASSQGPTGPDYGYTF